This TCR beta chain was identified during a study of beta chain features in type 1 diabetes. Whole-study context: Across every sample, around 100,000,000 sorted cells were examined in total.

Every isolated RNA sample was fully reverse transcribed, so sequencing captured expressed TCRB transcripts. TCRdb's copy holds only in-frame clones and misses some; the assay was immunoSEQ multiplex PCR. The table includes around 500,000 clones, about an eighth detected once. With 4 bases removed from V and 5 bases from J, the gap between germline ends came to 11 bases. This CDR3 contains 13 residues. Germline lookup yields CDR1 SQVTM and CDR2 ANQGSEA. Overall study results and limits: In comparison with healthy donors, patients had naive, central memory and Treg TCRB repertoires that appeared more similar.

A CD45RO/CCR7/CD25/CD127/CD95/CD27 panel sorted naive, central memory, regulatory and stem cell-like memory CD4+ cells. Sort purity for all populations was recorded as exceeding 98%. This clone showed up just a few times. Its antigen is unidentified. Material: naive CD4+ T cells from blood. This receptor was obtained from a woman aged 18 to 35 in good health. This chain connects TRBV29-1 to TRBJ1-4, with unresolved D. The CDR3 nucleotides are TGCAGCGTTGTAGAACAGCTCAATGAAAAACTGTTTTTT. Its protein is CSVVEQLNEKLFF.